Following are 25 T cell receptor beta chains from one sample sequenced in a study of molecular identifiers for immune sequencing clone quantification. TCRdb called the PCR reads again in MiXCR, with one record for every CDR3 protein. The sample consists of hundreds of thousands of distinct CDR3 sequences, 15% to 20% of them appearing once. Sequences were obtained from naive CD8+ T cells from blood, with Jurkat cell RNA spiked in. The subset here: FACS-sorted CD8+CD4-CCR7+CD45RA+ naive T cells. The receptor set was obtained from a human donor in good health. Some libraries in this study had Jurkat cell RNA spiked in.

This rearrangement joins TRBV4-1 to TRBJ2-2, with D maybe TRBD1 (6 bases). Germline CDR1 MGHRA, CDR2 YSYEKL. Between the trimmed V and J ends, which lost 1 base and 6 bases, there was a span of 15 bases. The CDR3 extends over 16 amino acids. As DNA, the CDR3 is TGCGCCAGCAGCCAAGCCCAGGGGTTCTTTCCCGGGGAGCTGTTTTTT. Its protein is CASSQAQGFFPGELFF.

Concerning this clonotype itself: A junction boundary mismatches the germline segment, possibly from a read error. The genes are TRBV2 and TRBJ2-3; either TRBD1 or TRBD2 may fit D (5 bases each). This CDR3 is built from 17 residues. Germline V CDR1 and CDR2: SNHLY, FYNNEI. CDR3 sequence: CTSSSSRMGPSTDTQYF. In DNA form, the CDR3 reads TGTACCAGCAGTAGCTCCAGGATGGGACCTAGCACAGATACGCAGTATTTT.

Points on this clonotype: A much more abundant neighbour one base away suggests this may be a read error. The rearrangement uses TRBV24-1 and TRBJ2-1, with D possibly being TRBD1 (5 bases). The CDR3 runs 11 residues. V shed 6 bases and J shed 9 bases, with 8 bases lying between them. Germline loops: CDR1 KGHDR, CDR2 SFDVKD. CDR3 bases: TGTGCCACCAGTTGGGGCGGTGAGCAGTTCTTC. Translated: CATSWGGEQFF.

Comments on this clonotype: This could be a read error, since a much larger clone is one nucleotide away. The J gene is TRBJ2-7, the V gene TRBV27, with 10 bases that match TRBD2. The CDR3 is 15 amino acids. CDR1 is MNHEY and CDR2 is SMNVEV in the germline V gene (reference sequence). Losses at the gene ends were 2 bases for V and 3 bases for J; bases not matched to a gene: 4. This chain's CDR3 is CASSLTSGGGYEQYF. The CDR3 DNA reads as TGTGCCAGCAGTTTAACAAGCGGGGGGGGCTACGAGCAGTACTTC.

This clonotype was observed a few times. This chain links TRBV7-6 with TRBJ1-6, with a tentative D call TRBD1 (5 bases). The V gene lost 5 bases and the J gene lost 8 bases, with 13 bases spanning the gap. The CDR3 length is 14 residues. CDR1 and CDR2 from the germline V gene are SGHVS and FNYEAQ. The CDR3 reads CASSEAGPYSPLHF. The CDR3 nucleotides are TGTGCCAGCAGCGAGGCAGGGCCCTATTCACCCCTCCACTTT.

This clonotype was recorded at least ten times. This sequence joins TRBV30 and TRBJ2-1, with 7 bases matching TRBD2. The CDR3 is made up of 13 amino acids. V was pared by 8 bases and J by 5 bases, with 9 bases of the junction left unmatched. Germline-derived CDR1 and CDR2 are GTSNPN and SVGIG (reference sequence). The chain's CDR3 is CARRELANNEQFF. The CDR3 coding sequence is TGTGCCCGGCGGGAACTAGCGAACAATGAGCAGTTCTTC.

With respect to this clonotype: This may stem from a read error, because a much larger clone lies one nucleotide away. The gene calls are TRBV9 and TRBJ2-7; either TRBD1 or TRBD2 may supply D (5 bases each). The length of the CDR3 is 16 residues. CDR1 SGDLS and CDR2 YYNGEE come from the germline V gene. V was shortened by 4 bases and J by 3 bases, with 20 bases between the two germline ends. Here the CDR3 DNA reads TGTGCCAGCAGCACCAGTATCGGGACGGCGTGCTACGAGCAGTACTTC. Translating gives CASSTSIGTACYEQYF.

Note on this clonotype: Here the CDR3 omits its conserved ending phenylalanine or tryptophan, so a read error is the likely source. The J gene is TRBJ1-1, the V gene TRBV12-3 or TRBV12-4; no firm D call. V was cut by 4 bases and J by 1 base, with 10 bases left in between. The CDR3 covers 14 residues. CDR3 sequence reads: CASSYSGENTEAFL. CDR3 sequence (DNA): TGTGCCAGCAGTTATTCCGGGGAGAACACTGAAGCTTTCCTT.

About this clonotype itself: A single base separates this from a much larger clone, so it may be a read error. V and J are TRBV6-5 and TRBJ1-6, with 7 bases lining up with TRBD1. CDR3 length: 14 residues. Looked up from germline, CDR1 is MNHEY and CDR2 is SVGAGI. The CDR3 nucleotides read TGTACCAGCCTCGCGACAGGGCATAATTCACCCCTCCACTTT. It codes for CTSLATGHNSPLHF.

In its sample, this clonotype was seen once. The chain is built from TRBV19 and TRBJ2-3; 10 positions agree with TRBD2. CDR1 and CDR2 from the germline V gene are LNHDA and SQIVND (reference sequence). Trimming took 3 bases from V and 4 from J; bases not matched to a gene: 7. CDR3 size: 16 residues. CDR3 nucleotides: TGTGCCAGTAGTATCCCTAGCGGGGGTTCTGCAGATACGCAGTATTTT. As protein: CASSIPSGGSADTQYF. Variable domain in full (rest from reference TRBV19 and TRBJ2-3): DGGITQSPKYLFRKEGQNVTLSCEQNLNHDAMYWYRQDPGQGLRLIYYSQIVNDFQKGDIAEGYSVSREKKESFPLTVTSAQKNPTAFYLCASSIPSGGSADTQYFGPGTRLTVL.

This clonotype appeared many times. The CDR3 spells CASREWTEDNSPLHF. In DNA form, the CDR3 reads TGCGCCAGCAGAGAATGGACAGAAGATAATTCACCCCTCCACTTT. The rearrangement joins TRBV5-1 to TRBJ1-6; tentatively, D is TRBD1 (6 bases). The CDR3 contains 15 residues. V lost 5 bases and J lost 5, with 14 bases in between. Looked up from germline, CDR1 is SGHRS and CDR2 is YFSETQ.

The rearrangement joins TRBV6-5 to TRBJ2-7, with unresolved D. The CDR3 spans 15 residues. Trimming removed 0 bases at V and 6 bases at J, with 15 bases between. Germline CDR1 is MNHEY and CDR2 is SVGAGI. The DNA for the CDR3 is TGTGCCAGCAGTTACTCGTTCGGCCGGCTAGGCGAGCAGTACTTC. It is translated as CASSYSFGRLGEQYF.

This clonotype was observed a few times. The chain combines TRBV24-1 with TRBJ2-5; 8 bases align to TRBD1. The CDR3 covers 15 residues. V lost 4 bases to trimming and J lost 4 bases; unmatched junction nucleotides: 7. The germline V gene has CDR1 KGHDR and CDR2 SFDVKD. The CDR3 nucleotides read TGTGCCACCAGTGACCGAGGACAGGGTCGAGAGACCCAGTACTTC. Protein product: CATSDRGQGRETQYF.

This clonotype was observed many times. The V gene is TRBV15, the J gene TRBJ2-2; 7 nucleotides align to TRBD1. The CDR3 is 17 amino acids. CDR1 and CDR2 from the germline V gene are LNHNV and YYDKDF (reference sequence). Trimming took 0 bases from V and 2 from J; bases not matched to a gene: 6. DNA of the CDR3: TGTGCCACCAGCAGAGATCGACAGGGAGTCAACACCGGGGAGCTGTTTTTT. Its translation is CATSRDRQGVNTGELFF.

This clonotype was counted ten times or more. The chain has TRBV4-3 and TRBJ2-7, with TRBD2 matching 7 bases. Trimming removed 0 bases from V and 6 bases from J; junction bases left unmatched: 5. This CDR3 is built from 14 residues. Germline V gene sequence: CDR1 LGHNA, CDR2 YSLEER. CDR3 sequence (DNA): TGCGCCAGCAGCCAAGATCGCACGGGGGGCGAGCAGTACTTC. Translation gives CASSQDRTGGEQYF.

At least ten counts were recorded for this clonotype. The chain combines TRBV4-1 with TRBJ1-5; D is uncertain. There are 13 residues in the CDR3. The germline V and J ends were trimmed by 4 bases and 0 bases, with 4 bases remaining between them. From germline, CDR1 is MGHRA and CDR2 YSYEKL. CDR3: CASSPHSNQPQHF. The CDR3 DNA is TGCGCCAGCAGCCCCCATAGCAATCAGCCCCAGCATTTT.

This clonotype was recorded a few times. V is TRBV27 and J is TRBJ2-3; TRBD2 aligns across 14 bases. Germline CDR1 reads MNHEY; CDR2 reads SMNVEV (reference sequence). With 6 bases clipped from V and 5 bases from J, the junction kept 7 bases outside the gene matches. The length of the CDR3 is 16 residues. The CDR3 reads CASRLGLAGDLDTQYF. DNA for the CDR3: TGTGCCAGCAGGCTGGGACTAGCGGGAGATTTAGATACGCAGTATTTT.

About this clonotype: A read error may be the cause here, since a much bigger clone is one base away. The chain couples TRBV7-8 to TRBJ2-1; TRBD2 is a possible D gene (6 bases). In germline, CDR1 is SGHVS, CDR2 FQNEAQ. The V and J ends lost 4 bases and 7 bases respectively, with 20 bases between them. This CDR3 has 16 residues. The DNA of the CDR3 is TGTGCCAGCAGCTACACTAGCTGGGGCCTAGAAAATGAGCAGTTCTTC. Translation gives CASSYTSWGLENEQFF.

This clonotype was detected many times. The chain is built from TRBV5-1 and TRBJ2-7; D unclear. Deletions cut 0 bases from V and 6 bases from J, with 13 bases between. Germline V gene sequence: CDR1 SGHRS, CDR2 YFSETQ. This CDR3 contains 14 residues. The CDR3 sequence is CASSLVGRVGEQYF. The CDR3 DNA follows: TGCGCCAGCAGCTTGGTGGGAAGGGTTGGCGAGCAGTACTTC.

This clonotype was seen many times. CDR3 region: CSASSGGASDTQYF. The CDR3 DNA sequence: TGCAGTGCTAGCAGCGGGGGGGCCTCGGATACGCAGTATTTT. The chain recombines TRBV20-1 with TRBJ2-3; 10 bases agree with TRBD2. V shed 3 bases, J shed 6 bases, and the junction held 6 bases outside the gene matches. Germline V gene sequence: CDR1 DFQATT, CDR2 SNEGSKA (reference sequence). The CDR3 covers 14 residues.

This clonotype was seen a few times. The V and J genes are TRBV2 and TRBJ1-3; D gene uncertain. The CDR3 has 15 residues. The germline V and J ends were trimmed by 6 bases and 3 bases, with 15 bases remaining between them. Germline lookup yields CDR1 SNHLY and CDR2 FYNNEI. The CDR3 region is CASRPEWGFGNTIYF. CDR3 DNA sequence: TGTGCCAGCAGACCTGAATGGGGTTTTGGAAACACCATATATTTT.

The chain is built from TRBV27 and TRBJ2-7, with 8 bases fitting TRBD2. CDR1 and CDR2 from the germline V gene are MNHEY and SMNVEV (reference sequence). V was pared by 8 bases and J by 3 bases, with 9 bases of the junction left unmatched. This CDR3 has 14 residues. CDR3 coding DNA: TGTGCCAGCTCCCACCGGGGGGGAAACTACGAGCAGTACTTC. Encoded protein: CASSHRGGNYEQYF.

Details on this clonotype: A read error is possible here, since a much larger clone lies one base away. The CDR3: CVSSLERGTQYF. As DNA, the CDR3 is TGTGTCAGCAGCTTGGAAAGGGGCACGCAGTATTTT. The rearrangement uses TRBV5-3 and TRBJ2-3; tentatively, D is TRBD1 (5 bases). TRBV5-3 is an open reading frame whose function is uncertain. This CDR3 spans 12 amino acids.

The V gene is TRBV27, the J gene TRBJ2-5; D is possibly TRBD1 or TRBD2 (6 bases each). This CDR3 contains 15 residues. Germline V gene lookup returns CDR1 MNHEY and CDR2 SMNVEV (reference sequence). V gave up 3 bases and J gave up 1 base, with 12 bases separating them. The CDR3 spells CASSLGGRGQETQYF. The CDR3 bases are TGTGCCAGCAGTTTGGGAGGCAGGGGCCAAGAGACCCAGTACTTC.

This clonotype was seen more than once but under ten times. This chain joins TRBV20-1 and TRBJ2-1, with D uncertain. The length of the CDR3 is 13 residues. Looked up from germline, CDR1 is DFQATT and CDR2 is SNEGSKA (reference sequence). The V end lost 0 bases, the J end lost 4 bases, and 7 bases lay between the germline ends. The CDR3, as DNA: TGCAGTGCTAGAGAGTCGATTTACAATGAGCAGTTCTTC. This codes for CSARESIYNEQFF.